Shown below are 3 T cell receptor beta chains from a single sample sequenced in a study of blood T cell repertoires in COVID-19 (TCRdb year 2020). Libraries came from the immunoSEQ multiplex PCR assay. The source is immuneACCESS, and TCRdb retained only in-frame sequences with V and J called. Part of the clones is not carried over; for the studies checked, unresolved V genes explain less than half of this, and the remainder is unexplained. The sample table contains 250,000 to 350,000 clones; only one count was recorded for around 88% of them. The biggest ten clones account for about 1.7% of the sample. The specimen sequenced was peripheral blood. The source of these receptors is a woman aged 45 to 65 with acute or convalescent COVID-19.

The V and J genes are TRBV4-3 and TRBJ2-1; D might be TRBD1 (5 bases). CDR1 is LGHNA and CDR2 is YSLEER in the germline V gene. The CDR3 has 15 amino acids. V lost 3 bases to trimming and J lost 9 bases, with 18 bases between them. CDR3 sequence: CASSQTAPRSGEQFF. The CDR3 bases are TGCGCCAGCAGCCAGACAGCGCCTAGATCAGGTGAGCAGTTCTTC.

As for this clone: The same CDR3 can be traced to other DNA sequences in this sample. The chain links TRBV27 to TRBJ2-5; 7 positions match TRBD1. This CDR3 comprises 13 residues. Germline V gives CDR1 MNHEY, CDR2 SMNVEV (reference sequence). V was pared by 5 bases and J by 2 bases, with 2 bases of the junction left unmatched. The CDR3 DNA reads TGTGCCAGCAGTCTACAGGGGCAAGAGACCCAGTACTTC. This translates into CASSLQGQETQYF.

The chain has TRBV7-2 and TRBJ2-5; 8 bases are a match to TRBD2. The V and J ends lost 1 base and 5 bases, in that order; junction bases with no gene match: 9. The CDR3 sequence is 16 residues long. The germline gives CDR1 SGHTA, CDR2 FQGNSA. Written as DNA, the CDR3 is TGTGCCAGCAGCTTAGGTAGCGGGAACGTCGGGGAGACCCAGTACTTC. It specifies CASSLGSGNVGETQYF.